The rows below give T cell receptor beta chains drawn from one sample of a study of CD8+ T cells in alopecia areata. Sequencing used immunoSEQ multiplex PCR; TCRdb keeps in-frame clones, though not all of them. Of about 200,000 clones detected, around 50% appear once; the ten largest clones hold around 5%. The source material was CD8+ T cells sorted from blood. These receptors came from a human donor in good health. Both conserved end residues are part of each CDR3. Fields, in order: V gene, clone size, D gene, J gene, CDR3 DNA, CDR3 protein. A D gene is named only where the DNA matches it firmly. A row's size may be missing; if present it is once, few, many or a size class.

v_gene: TRBV4-1; abundance: -; d_gene: TRBD2; j_gene: TRBJ2-1; CDR3nt: TGTGCCAGCAGCCAAGATCTAAGCGGGGGTGAGGATGAGCAGTTCTTC; CDR3aa: CASSQDLSGGEDEQFF
v_gene: TRBV30; abundance: -; d_gene: -; j_gene: TRBJ2-7; CDR3nt: TGTGCCTGGAGTGAGGACAGTTCCTACGAGCAGTACTTC; CDR3aa: CAWSEDSSYEQYF
v_gene: TRBV19; abundance: -; d_gene: -; j_gene: TRBJ1-2; CDR3nt: TGTGCCACCCTGACGGGAACCTATGGCTACACCTTC; CDR3aa: CATLTGTYGYTF
v_gene: TRBV2; abundance: -; d_gene: TRBD2; j_gene: TRBJ2-5; CDR3nt: TGTGCCAGCAGTGAAGAGGTTTCTAGCGGGGGGCTAGGGACCCAGTACTTC; CDR3aa: CASSEEVSSGGLGTQYF
v_gene: TRBV2; abundance: few; d_gene: -; j_gene: TRBJ1-2; CDR3nt: TGTGCCAGCAGTGGTCACGATGGCGAATATGGCTACACCTTC; CDR3aa: CASSGHDGEYGYTF
v_gene: TRBV7-9; abundance: few; d_gene: -; j_gene: TRBJ2-5; CDR3nt: TGTGCCAGCAGCTTATACGGACGCGCGGGGACCCAGTACTTC; CDR3aa: CASSLYGRAGTQYF
v_gene: TRBV4-1; abundance: -; d_gene: -; j_gene: TRBJ2-5; CDR3nt: TGCGCCAGCAGCCAACTGACGGGAGAGACCCAGTACTTC; CDR3aa: CASSQLTGETQYF
v_gene: TRBV14; abundance: -; d_gene: -; j_gene: TRBJ1-2; CDR3nt: TGTGCCAGCAGCCAAGGTTGGGGCCACAGGGCTAATGGCTACACCTTC; CDR3aa: CASSQGWGHRANGYTF
v_gene: TRBV7-9; abundance: -; d_gene: TRBD1; j_gene: TRBJ2-7; CDR3nt: TGTGCCAGTCGGGACAGCAGCTCCTACGAGCAGTACTTC; CDR3aa: CASRDSSSYEQYF
v_gene: TRBV9; abundance: -; d_gene: -; j_gene: TRBJ2-5; CDR3nt: TGTGCCAGCAGCGTAGAGGGGGGGCAAGAGACCCAGTACTTC; CDR3aa: CASSVEGGQETQYF
v_gene: TRBV6-5; abundance: -; d_gene: -; j_gene: TRBJ2-2; CDR3nt: TGTGCCAGCAGTTACATCGGGGAGCTGTTTTTT; CDR3aa: CASSYIGELFF
v_gene: TRBV27; abundance: -; d_gene: -; j_gene: TRBJ1-2; CDR3nt: TGTGCCAGCAGCCAACCCGGGAGGGAGAACTATGGCTACACCTTC; CDR3aa: CASSQPGRENYGYTF
v_gene: TRBV5-4; abundance: -; d_gene: -; j_gene: TRBJ1-6; CDR3nt: TGTGCCAGCAGCTTGGCGGGCAGCTCCTATAATTCACCCCTCCACTTT; CDR3aa: CASSLAGSSYNSPLHF
v_gene: TRBV29-1; abundance: -; d_gene: -; j_gene: TRBJ1-1; CDR3nt: TGCAGCGTTGTTCAGCTCACTGAAGCTTTCTTT; CDR3aa: CSVVQLTEAFF
v_gene: TRBV13; abundance: -; d_gene: TRBD1; j_gene: TRBJ2-3; CDR3nt: TGTGCCAGCAGCTACAGGGGTACCGCAGATACGCAGTATTTT; CDR3aa: CASSYRGTADTQYF